This entry concerns a single T cell receptor (beta chain). This sample was included in a study of blood T cell repertoires in COVID-19. Trimming at V came to 4 bases and at J to 2 bases, leaving 5 bases not matched to a gene. The CDR3 covers 14 residues. CDR1 is SGHRS, CDR2 YFSETQ, per germline. Sequencing used immunoSEQ multiplex PCR; TCRdb keeps in-frame clones, though not all of them. Of approximately 270,000 clones in the sample, 91% are singletons; the top ten hold around 1.3%. Grouping used clinical history reported by participants in a survey and questionnaire. The sequence was collected from a human donor in a cohort exposed to, infected with or recovered from COVID-19 (not recorded which). The donor label of this sample is uncertain. This sequence joins TRBV5-1 and TRBJ2-7; 8 positions match TRBD1. What was sequenced was PBMCs or T cells enriched from blood (not recorded which). This chain's CDR3 is CASSRQGATYEQYF. CDR3 DNA sequence: TGCGCCAGCAGCCGGCAGGGGGCTACCTACGAGCAGTACTTC.